This T cell receptor beta chain appears in the sequencing data of a study of CD8+ T cells in alopecia areata. V gave up 8 bases and J gave up 0 bases; unmatched junction bases: 7. CDR3 length equals 16 residues. Looked up from germline, CDR1 is MNHEY and CDR2 is SMNVEV (reference sequence). Extraction of RNA preceded its reverse transcription into cDNA, which served as the sequencing template. Clones were sequenced by immunoSEQ multiplex PCR, and TCRdb holds only the in-frame ones, with some missing. The sample holds about 180,000 clones, roughly 66% seen once. This chain connects TRBV27 to TRBJ2-3, with TRBD2 identical over 11 bases. The clonotype was recovered from a human donor with alopecia areata. The input for sequencing was CD8+ T cells sorted from blood, taken at week 0. CDR3 sequence (DNA): TGTGCCAGCTGGCCTAGCGGGGGGATTAGCACAGATACGCAGTATTTT. Translated: CASWPSGGISTDTQYF.